What follows describes a single TCR beta chain. Its antigen has not been determined. Base qualities are missing; no much larger clone stands one base away. This sample stems from a study of cytomegalovirus exposure and HLA in healthy donors (dated by TCRdb to 2016 to 2017). Regarding the research as a whole: In an earlier analysis of roughly 500 of the donors, 276 Gb of sequence data and about 110 million unique TCR beta sequences from roughly 190 million T cells were reported. An early release covering some 640 HLA-typed donors comprised approximately 300 gigabases of sequencing data and around 86 million unique TCR sequences. The genetic ancestry cluster associated with self-reported Caucasian donors included 80% to 90% of the 398 genotyped donors. The study was designed to test whether signatures of past pathogen exposure could be identified by cataloging public T cell receptors. Using immunosequencing, the study profiled T cell repertoires from 550 to 750 subjects and related those repertoires to cytomegalovirus serostatus. Along with the roughly 700-subject first cohort, a separate validation cohort of 120 different subjects was used. The study combined high-throughput TCR immunosequencing, statistical association of individual TCRs with disease status, and machine learning to predict cytomegalovirus infection status. A later analysis re-examined previously published TCR beta repertoires from roughly 720 donors and added high-resolution HLA genotyping to investigate patterns of TCR occurrence. Rather than drawing on any new phenotypic data, the later analysis identified candidate immune exposures from TCR beta sequences and the way those sequences occurred across donors. To decide whether each TCR beta V gene segment behaved as functional or pseudogenic, an earlier analysis of 587 of the donors relied on high-throughput TCR beta sequencing. Alongside the repertoire data, information on donor age, sex, ethnicity and CMV serostatus was compiled. A later genetic analysis took genome-wide SNP genotypes for about 60% of the roughly 670 donors and used that subset as a discovery cohort. Every repertoire in the discovery cohort had been generated on one and the same sequencing platform. HLA typing covered class I and class II loci at four-digit resolution. The number of typed donors differed by locus: about 620-640 for A, B, C, DRB1 and DQB1; roughly 510 for DQA1; around 610 for DPA1; and around 450 for DPB1. Because of strong linkage in the cohort, a handful of DR-DQ haplotypes were treated as single units for association and clustering. Among over 350 genotyped donors of the cohort, an average of roughly 240,000 unique TCR beta nucleotide sequences were sequenced per donor, roughly 20% of them non-productive.

The cohort comprised fewer than 700 healthy bone marrow donors. At the time of sampling, all cohort members were nominally healthy, though unrecorded immune exposures were likely present. The donor was CMV seronegative and was included in the group of a few hundred seronegative cohort members. A peripheral blood sample was collected from each donor, and TCR beta sequencing was performed on peripheral blood mononuclear cells. The Qiagen DNeasy Blood Extraction Kit was used to extract genomic DNA from the blood cell samples. The research as a whole found: An association between a missense DCLRE1C variant and V-gene and J-gene trimming of TCR beta chains was found in a later genetic analysis and replicated in an independent cohort. A cluster of highly shared sequence variants was judged likely to be a technical artifact of the sequencing pipeline. Over 15 rarely observed V segments, including chromosome 9 orphons, were excluded from the earlier analysis of approximately 600 of the donors because counts were too low. When HLA alleles, especially DR and DQ, strongly co-occurred, attributing TCR associations to individual alleles was difficult. Because some donors lacked HLA typing at each locus, the association tests relied only on the typed subset. In a later analysis, the rate of TCR association differed among HLA loci, with DRB1 alleles having the most associated TCRs and HLA-C alleles having the fewest. Most TCR sequences were observed very rarely across donors, whereas some public TCRs were present in many individuals. Only TCR beta chains were sequenced in this cohort, and the absence of alpha or paired-chain data limited detectable features. According to a later genetic analysis, donors in an Asian-associated ancestry cluster had fewer N-insertions in productive TCRs than the approximately 630-donor mean. Linkage disequilibrium might explain the correlated functional status among segregating V segments, but an unknown experimental factor could not be ruled out. In a later analysis, about 17,000 TCR beta sequences were associated with specific HLA alleles at a false discovery rate of 0.05. The authors suggested that the approach could potentially be extended to other disease states and immunological phenotypes. In both the original and validation cohorts, the classifier was reported to diagnose cytomegalovirus status with high specificity and sensitivity. A further reported finding was that TCR beta sequences accurately predicted the HLA-A and HLA-B alleles for most subjects in the first cohort. In a later analysis, several top co-occurrence clusters were reported to appear linked to parvovirus B19, influenza, CMV and Epstein-Barr virus. In a later analysis, HLA-associated TCR beta chains were found to be more clonally expanded and to have lower generation probabilities than equally common non-associated chains. The study gave a list of about 160 TCR beta chains associated with cytomegalovirus. Because the 87-base-pair reads could not distinguish some IMGT-functional V segments, including TRBV6-2 and TRBV6-3, those segments were excluded. Roughly uniform sequencing depth across donors was assumed in presence/absence analyses, although this assumption may not hold. In vitro tests confirmed that a few of the cytomegalovirus-associated TCR beta chains recognize cytomegalovirus antigens. An earlier analysis of around 500 of the donors showed that most TCR beta V segments appeared in productive rearrangements either about 87% or about 30% of the time, which broadly matched IMGT annotations. CMV serostatus was the only immune exposure information available for the cohort. In a later analysis, most CMV-associated TCR beta chains were found to appear HLA-restricted, with HLA associations seemingly driven largely by CMV exposure.

To prepare the library, the immunoSEQ multiplex PCR assay was applied. For the multiplex PCR, a mixture combining 60 forward primers for TCR Vbeta segments and 13 reverse primers for TCR Jbeta segments was used. A multiplex PCR assay on genomic DNA amplified the CDR3 region of rearranged TCR beta genes. On the Illumina HiSeq System, the amplified TCR beta libraries were sequenced as 87-base-pair reads. In the authors' own workflow: In a later analysis, tens of millions of unique TCR beta chains were counted across the roughly 610 repertoires, and roughly 9.9 million of these chains were shared by at least two donors. To remove PCR and sequencing errors, raw reads were error-corrected and collapsed into unique sequences using a nearest-neighbor algorithm that merged closely related sequences. CDR3 sequences were aligned to IMGT reference sequences to assign V, D and J gene segments. Each retained sequence needed at least a six-nucleotide match to both a V gene segment and a J gene segment. Rearrangements were classified as productive when the CDR3 lacked stop codons and remained in frame with V and J, and all other rearrangements were classified as non-productive. CDR3 was defined according to IMGT convention as the region running from the second conserved V-encoded cysteine to the conserved J-encoded phenylalanine. The earlier analysis of some 580 of the donors excluded any sequence lacking an unambiguous match to a single V gene segment. An earlier analysis of fewer than 750 of the donors classified V segments as functional when productive rearrangements were above 56.7% and as segregating when the standard deviation between donors was above 5%. To diagnose cytomegalovirus status from the catalog of TCR beta chain sequences, a statistical classification framework was built. V and J gene assignment, in a later analysis, came from comparing TCR nucleotide sequences with IMGT/GENE-DB human TR gene sequences. In a later analysis, CDR3 sequences and most-parsimonious VDJ recombination scenarios were assigned using the TCRdist pipeline. In a later analysis, each TCR beta chain was defined by its CDR3 amino acid sequence together with its V-gene family, and reads lacking a unique V-gene family were excluded. As a way to deal with suspected cross-contamination and a sequencing artifact, a later analysis dropped approximately 570 nucleotide sequences that were highly shared and had low generation probability. In a later analysis, a clonal expansion index for each public chain was calculated from normalized within-repertoire ranks of inferred template counts. In a later analysis, generation probabilities were computed using a VDJ recombination model fitted to out-of-frame rearrangements, and the results were checked against IGoR. Hypergeometric tests were used in a later analysis to score TCR-TCR, TCR-HLA and TCR-CMV co-occurrence, with a repertoire-size bias correction applied to the TCR pairs. False discovery rates were estimated in a later analysis by permuting HLA or CMV assignments 20 times. In a later analysis, co-occurring TCRs were grouped using DBSCAN, with TCRdist sequence similarity added in when clustering inside HLA-allele-positive subsets. Repertoires with fewer than 30,000 or more than 120,000 public chains, plus five repertoires with anomalous nucleotide sharing, were excluded from co-occurrence clustering. In its TCRdb copy, this immuneACCESS table keeps in-frame sequences only and misses some clones. Where compared with another copy, unresolved V genes explain less than half of these, and the others have no known cause. The DNA gave D and trimming, while V, J and clone size come from that table. The sample records approximately 150,000 clones, roughly 85% of which are singletons. Jointly, the top ten make up about 0.66% of the sample.

As encoded in the germline V gene, CDR1 is KGHSH while CDR2 is LQKENI. Including the terminal cysteine and phenylalanine, the CDR3 comprises 15 residues. The kept DNA is CDR3 alone, 45 bases in frame from the first base. V is trimmed back by 3 bases and J by 7 bases, and the junction contains 11 bases that no gene match accounts for. The rearrangement joined TRBV18 to TRBJ1-2, with 7 bases in between that match TRBD1. The clonotype was recovered from a male donor in good health and CMV-seronegative. The sequenced material came from PBMCs. The sequence in DNA is TGTGCCAGCTCACCCTGGGACAGAGATGGAGTTGGCTACACCTTC. Translation gives CASSPWDRDGVGYTF.